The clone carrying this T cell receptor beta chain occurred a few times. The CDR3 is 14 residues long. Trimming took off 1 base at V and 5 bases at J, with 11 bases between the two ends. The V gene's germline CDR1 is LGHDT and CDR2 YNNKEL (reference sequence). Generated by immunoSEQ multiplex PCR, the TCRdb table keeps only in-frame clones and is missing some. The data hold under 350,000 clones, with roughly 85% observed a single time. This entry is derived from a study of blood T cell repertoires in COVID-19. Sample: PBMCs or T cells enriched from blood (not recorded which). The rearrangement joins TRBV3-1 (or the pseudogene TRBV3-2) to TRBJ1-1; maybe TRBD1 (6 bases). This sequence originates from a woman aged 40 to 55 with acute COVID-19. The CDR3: CASSQAQGSTEAFF. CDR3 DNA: TGTGCCAGCAGCCAAGCACAGGGAAGTACTGAAGCTTTCTTT.